These 32 T cell receptor beta chains came from one sample sequenced in a study of control samples from healthy donors and cancer patients. The data were produced by immunoSEQ multiplex PCR, yet TCRdb's version contains in-frame clones alone and is incomplete. The data contain 100,000 to 120,000 clones, roughly 90% of them singletons. The sample was PBMCs. These receptors originate from a woman in her fifties or sixties with lung cancer.

CDR3 sequence reads: CASSLSGTGGQDTQYF. CDR3 coding DNA: TGCGCCAGCAGCTTATCCGGGACAGGGGGGCAAGATACGCAGTATTTT. V usage is TRBV5-1 and J usage is TRBJ2-3; TRBD1 aligns across 11 bases. V shed 2 bases, J shed 5 bases, and the junction held 7 bases outside the gene matches. The CDR3 runs to 16 residues. Germline values: CDR1 SGHRS, CDR2 YFSETQ.

This clone was detected only once. The rearrangement joins TRBV12-3 or TRBV12-4 to TRBJ2-7; D is unclear. The CDR3 extends over 13 amino acids. V lost 3 bases, J lost 5 bases, and 11 bases lay in between. The CDR3 loop is CASSLFPRNEQYF. Here the CDR3 DNA reads TGTGCCAGCAGTTTGTTTCCAAGAAACGAGCAGTACTTC.

V and J are TRBV6-5 and TRBJ1-1; 7 bases align to TRBD1. V gave up 4 bases and J gave up 6 bases; unmatched junction bases: 11. CDR1 and CDR2 (germline): MNHEY, SVGAGI. CDR3 length: 15 residues. CDR3 protein: CASSLSGTVNSEAFF. DNA for the CDR3: TGTGCCAGCAGTTTAAGCGGGACAGTTAATTCTGAAGCTTTCTTT.

V gene TRBV19 combines with J gene TRBJ1-5; TRBD1 is a possible D gene (6 bases). This CDR3 spans 14 amino acids. In germline, CDR1 is LNHDA, CDR2 SQIVND (reference sequence). Trimming removed 2 bases at V and 5 bases at J, with 10 bases between. DNA of the CDR3: TGTGCCAGTAGTATACTCCAGGGGTATCAGCCCCAGCATTTT. Translated, it gives CASSILQGYQPQHF. Combining the CDR3 with reference TRBV19 and TRBJ1-5 gives the whole variable domain DGGITQSPKYLFRKEGQNVTLSCEQNLNHDAMYWYRQDPGQGLRLIYYSQIVNDFQKGDIAEGYSVSREKKESFPLTVTSAQKNPTAFYLCASSILQGYQPQHFGDGTRLSIL.

The rearrangement uses TRBV15 and TRBJ2-5; D could derive from TRBD1 or TRBD2 (5 bases each). Looked up from germline, CDR1 is LNHNV and CDR2 is YYDKDF (reference sequence). The CDR3 spans 14 residues. V gave up 0 bases and J gave up 2 bases, with 7 bases separating them. The CDR3 loop is CATSRDGGQETQYF. Written as DNA, the CDR3 is TGTGCCACCAGCAGAGATGGGGGTCAAGAGACCCAGTACTTC.

The CDR3 loop reads CASSRDGNALNTGELFF. In DNA, the CDR3 is TGTGCCAGCAGCCGGGACGGAAACGCTCTGAACACCGGGGAGCTGTTTTTT. The chain recombines TRBV6-2 or TRBV6-3 with TRBJ2-2; D tentatively fits TRBD1 or TRBD2 (5 bases each). This CDR3 comprises 17 residues. V lost 6 bases and J 1 base, leaving 18 bases between the germline ends. Germline CDR1 reads MNHEY; CDR2 reads SVGEGT.

The chain couples TRBV21-1 to TRBJ2-7; the D call TRBD1 from the table was never checked on the DNA. TRBV21-1 is a pseudogene. There are 15 residues in the CDR3. CDR3: CASRIPRGIKYEQYF. CDR3 DNA: TGTGCCAGCAGAATACCCAGGGGAATAAAGTACGAGCAGTACTTC.

V gene TRBV7-9 combines with J gene TRBJ2-5; 9 nucleotides match TRBD2. V trimming: 1 base; J trimming: 4 bases; junction bases outside the gene matches: 4. The CDR3 length is 15 residues. The germline V gene encodes CDR1 SEHNR and CDR2 FQNEAQ (reference sequence). CDR3 loop: CASSLGGGAGETQYF. The CDR3 DNA sequence: TGTGCCAGCAGCTTAGGCGGGGGGGCCGGAGAGACCCAGTACTTC.

The chain combines TRBV7-2 with TRBJ1-2; no reliable D call. The CDR3 loop spans 16 amino acids. V lost 1 base, J lost 4 bases, and 16 bases lay in between. CDR1 SGHTA and CDR2 FQGNSA come from the germline V gene. The CDR3 sequence is CASSLDAGPQVYGYTF. The CDR3 DNA is TGTGCCAGCAGCTTAGATGCAGGCCCTCAGGTCTATGGCTACACCTTC.

The chain combines TRBV3-1 (or the pseudogene TRBV3-2) with TRBJ2-1; 13 bases match TRBD2. V gave up 3 bases and J gave up 4 bases; unmatched junction bases: 0. The CDR3 length is 15 residues. In germline, CDR1 is LGHDT, CDR2 YNNKEL (reference sequence). The CDR3 DNA is TGTGCCAGCAGCCAGACTAGCGGGGGGTACAATGAGCAGTTCTTC. Translated: CASSQTSGGYNEQFF.

The rearrangement links TRBV5-1 to TRBJ1-6, with D tentatively TRBD1 (5 bases). V gave up 5 bases and J gave up 5 bases, with 17 bases separating them. The germline V gene has CDR1 SGHRS and CDR2 YFSETQ. The CDR3 length is 16 residues. Written as DNA, the CDR3 is TGCGCCAGCAGTTCGCAGGGCCTTCTGAATAATTCACCCCTCCACTTT. Its translation is CASSSQGLLNNSPLHF.

The chain has TRBV14 and TRBJ2-3, with 8 nucleotides matching TRBD2. V was clipped by 0 bases and J by 14 bases; unmatched bases: 7. Germline V gene lookup returns CDR1 SGHDN and CDR2 FVKESK. The CDR3 contains 13 residues. CDR3 DNA: TGTGCCAGCAGCCAAGATAGGGCGGGGGGCCCGTATTTT. Translating it yields CASSQDRAGGPYF. The variable domain in full, with the rest retrieved from reference TRBV14 and TRBJ2-3, is EAGVTQFPSHSVIEKGQTVTLRCDPISGHDNLYWYRRVMGKEIKFLLHFVKESKQDESGMPNNRFLAERTGGTYSTLKVQPAELEDSGVYFCASSQDRAGGPYFGPGTRLTVL.

The chain recombines TRBV3-1 (or the pseudogene TRBV3-2) with TRBJ1-2; D remains ambiguous. Germline CDR1 LGHDT, CDR2 YNNKEL (reference sequence). V was trimmed by 0 bases and J by 7 bases, leaving 6 bases between them. The CDR3 sequence is 12 residues long. Here the CDR3 DNA reads TGTGCCAGCAGCCAAGAGAGTGGTGGCTACACCTTC. This codes for CASSQESGGYTF.

The J gene is TRBJ1-5, the V gene TRBV28; tentatively, D is TRBD1 (6 bases). Per the germline V gene, CDR1 is MDHEN and CDR2 is SYDVKM. V lost 5 bases, J lost 6 bases, and 17 bases lay in between. CDR3 length equals 15 residues. The CDR3 DNA reads as TGTGCCAGCAGTGCAGACTGGGGGCTGCGTCAGCCCCAGCATTTT. Translated, it gives CASSADWGLRQPQHF.

This chain connects TRBV5-6 to TRBJ1-1; no clear D gene. The CDR3 loop spans 15 amino acids. Germline V gene sequence: CDR1 SGHDT, CDR2 YYEEEE. The V and J ends lost 2 bases and 1 base respectively, with 12 bases between them. CDR3 protein: CASSFRLTQNTEAFF. The CDR3 DNA sequence: TGTGCCAGCAGCTTTAGGCTCACCCAGAACACTGAAGCTTTCTTT.

The chain joins TRBV2 to TRBJ2-3; D uncertain. Trimming removed 2 bases at V and 2 bases at J, with 8 bases between. The CDR3 has 14 amino acids. Germline values: CDR1 SNHLY, CDR2 FYNNEI. The CDR3, as DNA: TGTGCCAGCAGTGAACTGGGAACCACAGATACGCAGTATTTT. It encodes CASSELGTTDTQYF.

V gene TRBV19 combines with J gene TRBJ1-2, with D unresolved. The CDR3 is 14 residues long. CDR1 is LNHDA, CDR2 SQIVND, per germline (reference sequence). The V end lost 0 bases, the J end lost 8 bases, and 13 bases lay between the germline ends. CDR3 protein: CASSIDRAVGGYTF. For the CDR3, the DNA is TGTGCCAGTAGTATAGATCGGGCAGTCGGCGGCTACACCTTC.

V usage is TRBV5-8 and J usage is TRBJ1-5; D might be TRBD1 (6 bases). V dropped 3 bases and J dropped 6 bases, with 13 bases sitting between them. CDR3 length equals 14 residues. The V gene's germline CDR1 is SGHTS and CDR2 YDEGEE. The CDR3 loop is CASSSIDRIQPQHF. The CDR3 region has the DNA TGTGCCAGCAGCTCAATAGACAGGATTCAGCCCCAGCATTTT.

CDR3 loop: CASSSGGYGYTF. CDR3 DNA sequence: TGTGCCAGCTCATCGGGCGGCTATGGCTACACCTTC. The chain uses TRBV18 and TRBJ1-2, with D unresolved. The length of the CDR3 is 12 residues. Germline V gene sequence: CDR1 KGHSH, CDR2 LQKENI. Trimming pared 5 bases from V and 4 bases from J, leaving 8 bases between.

The chain is built from TRBV6-5 and TRBJ1-1; a weak D match, TRBD1 (5 bases). Germline V gene data show CDR1 as MNHEY and CDR2 as SVGAGI. The ends were cut back, 2 bases at V and 4 bases at J, with 14 bases in the middle. This CDR3 has 15 amino acids. The chain's CDR3 is CASSYDYDSRTEAFF. For the CDR3, the DNA is TGTGCCAGCAGTTACGATTATGACAGTCGCACTGAAGCTTTCTTT.

The CDR3 bases are TGTGCCAGCAGTAACGACAGGGTTGATGGCTACACCTTC. Residues: CASSNDRVDGYTF. This chain connects TRBV6-5 to TRBJ1-2; 7 positions match TRBD1. The CDR3 contains 13 residues. V dropped 5 bases and J dropped 6; count of bases not matched to a gene: 6. Germline CDR1 MNHEY, CDR2 SVGAGI.

The table lists this clone with a count of one. CDR3 bases: TGTGCCAGCAGCTTTGGGGCCAACGTCCTGACTTTC. It translates to CASSFGANVLTF. This sequence joins TRBV13 and TRBJ2-6; D gene unclear. The CDR3 contains 12 residues. V dropped 3 bases and J dropped 3 bases, with 0 bases sitting between them. Germline CDR1 is PRHDT and CDR2 is FYEKMQ (reference sequence).

The chain uses TRBV20-1 and TRBJ2-1; TRBD2 is a possible D gene (6 bases). V was shortened by 8 bases and J by 7 bases, with 9 bases between the two germline ends. The CDR3 sequence is 10 residues long. Germline V CDR1 and CDR2: DFQATT, SNEGSKA (reference sequence). DNA for the CDR3: TGCAGTCCTGCGGGGAATGAGCAGTTCTTC. This translates into CSPAGNEQFF.

The chain has TRBV4-2 and TRBJ1-2; D uncertain. Germline-derived CDR1 and CDR2 are LGHNA and YNFKEQ. The CDR3 has 13 amino acids. V dropped 0 bases and J dropped 8 bases, with 10 bases sitting between them. The CDR3 DNA reads TGTGCCAGCAGCCAAGAAGGCAGTAGGGGCTACACCTTC. It is translated as CASSQEGSRGYTF.

The rearrangement links TRBV7-2 to TRBJ1-1; D might be TRBD1 (6 bases). The CDR3 has 19 residues. CDR1 and CDR2 from the germline V gene are SGHTA and FQGNSA. The V and J ends lost 2 bases and 7 bases respectively, with 29 bases between them. The CDR3 DNA follows: TGTGCCAGCAGCTTAATTGGAGGTTGGGGGGCGGGAGGTAGCCGTGAAGCTTTCTTT. Translated: CASSLIGGWGAGGSREAFF.

The gene calls are TRBV10-2 and TRBJ2-2; tentative D call: TRBD1 (6 bases). CDR3 length equals 18 residues. CDR1 WSHSY and CDR2 SAAADI come from the germline V gene. V lost 6 bases and J lost 0, with 20 bases in between. CDR3 in DNA: TGCGCCAGCAGGCAGACCATGATTGGGGGCCCGAACACCGGGGAGCTGTTTTTT. Protein sequence: CASRQTMIGGPNTGELFF.

Here the CDR3 reads CSASVGSSSYEQYF. CDR3 DNA sequence: TGCAGTGCTAGTGTGGGCAGTTCTTCATACGAGCAGTACTTC. The chain has TRBV20-1 and TRBJ2-7, with D unclear. Looked up from germline, CDR1 is DFQATT and CDR2 is SNEGSKA (reference sequence). The CDR3 has 14 residues. Trimming cost V 3 bases and J 4 bases, with 16 bases left between them.

This chain links TRBV6-5 with TRBJ2-5, with D unclear. The CDR3 spans 13 residues. Trimming cost V 10 bases and J 5 bases, with 17 bases left between them. CDR1 is MNHEY and CDR2 is SVGAGI in the germline V gene. CDR3 sequence: CATTPVVGETQYF. The DNA for the CDR3 is TGTGCCACCACTCCCGTAGTTGGTGAGACCCAGTACTTC.

The chain joins TRBV28 to TRBJ2-5; tentatively, D is TRBD2 (6 bases). Germline CDR1 is MDHEN and CDR2 is SYDVKM. The CDR3 length is 15 residues. V lost 7 bases, J lost 2 bases, and 17 bases lay in between. The CDR3 DNA follows: TGTGCCAGCATCAGGCGCGGGGAGATACAAGAGACCCAGTACTTC. It is translated as CASIRRGEIQETQYF.

The gene calls are TRBV6-2 or TRBV6-3 and TRBJ1-5; possible D gene TRBD1, 6 bases. Germline CDR1 and CDR2: MNHEY and SVGEGT. This CDR3 comprises 16 residues. The ends were cut back, 6 bases at V and 2 bases at J, with 17 bases in the middle. Written as DNA, the CDR3 is TGTGCCAGCAGCTCTCCGACGGGGGCCGGCAATCAGCCCCAGCATTTT. Translated: CASSSPTGAGNQPQHF.

CDR3 sequence: CSVSGSRGGYTF. Here the CDR3 DNA reads TGCAGCGTTTCAGGAAGCCGTGGTGGCTACACCTTC. V gene TRBV29-1 combines with J gene TRBJ1-2, with D hard to call. The length of the CDR3 is 12 residues. V was clipped by 5 bases and J by 7 bases, with 14 bases between them. CDR1 is SQVTM and CDR2 is ANQGSEA in the germline V gene.

The V call is TRBV10-3, the J call TRBJ2-1; D perhaps matches TRBD1 (6 bases). Germline CDR1 reads ENHRY; CDR2 reads SYGVKD. Trimming cost V 2 bases and J 10 bases, with 6 bases left between them. CDR3 length equals 11 residues. The CDR3 DNA reads as TGTGCCATCAGTGAGGGGGGCGAGCAGTTCTTC. Protein product: CAISEGGEQFF.